The rows below give T cell receptor beta chains drawn from one sample of a study of T cell responses to AZD1222 COVID-19 vaccine. Assay used: immunoSEQ multiplex PCR; TCRdb lists only in-frame clones, some missing. The repertoire has under 150,000 clones, roughly 91% of them found once; the top ten carry around 5.4%. Sequencing used peripheral blood, obtained on day 0 of AZD1222 vaccination. These TCRs come from an adult in good health. Each CDR3 is given with its conserved first and last residue. D genes are given only for firm matches. Rows give clone size only sometimes, using once, few, many, or a class for an expanded clone.

D | J | size | V | DNA | CDR3
TRBD1 | TRBJ1-2 | . | TRBV15 | TGTGCCACCAGCGGGACAGACTATGGCTACACCTTC | CATSGTDYGYTF
. | TRBJ2-7 | . | TRBV4-2 | TGTGCCAGCAGCCAAGAAGGAGGGGAGCCCTACGAGCAGTACTTC | CASSQEGGEPYEQYF
. | TRBJ1-2 | . | TRBV7-9 | TGTGCCAGCAGCCCGGGACACGAAGCACATTATGGCTACACCTTC | CASSPGHEAHYGYTF
TRBD2 | TRBJ2-7 | . | TRBV11-1 | TGTGCCAGCAGCTCGAGACTAGCTAGCTCCTACGAGCAGTACTTC | CASSSRLASSYEQYF
. | TRBJ1-1 | . | TRBV6-5 | TGTGCCAGCAGCACTAGCACTGAAGCTTTCTTT | CASSTSTEAFF
. | TRBJ1-1 | . | TRBV7-9 | TGTGCCAGCAGAGAAGGGGACACTGAAGCTTTCTTT | CASREGDTEAFF
. | TRBJ2-7 | . | TRBV28 | TGTGCCAGCAGCGCTTTAGGGGAGCAGTACTTC | CASSALGEQYF
TRBD2 | TRBJ2-5 | . | TRBV27 | TGTGCCAGCAGTTTAGCGGGAGGCACGGAGACCCAGTACTTC | CASSLAGGTETQYF
. | TRBJ1-1 | once | TRBV12-3/TRBV12-4 | TGTGCCAGCAGTTTAGGGTACACTGAAGCTTTCTTT | CASSLGYTEAFF
TRBD2 | TRBJ2-5 | . | TRBV2 | TGTGCCAGCAGTGGGACTAGGCAAGAGACCCAGTACTTC | CASSGTRQETQYF
. | TRBJ1-1 | . | TRBV19 | TGTGCCAGTAGCGCGCGGAGGACCGGGACAAGGAACACTGAAGCTTTCTTT | CASSARRTGTRNTEAFF
. | TRBJ2-1 | . | TRBV12-5 | TGTGCTAGTGGTTTGATAATAGGTGGCATCAATGAGCAGTTCTTC | CASGLIIGGINEQFF
. | TRBJ2-5 | once | TRBV3-1/TRBV3-2 | TGTGCCAGCAGCCAAGGCTTAGCCCGAGAGACCCAGTACTTC | CASSQGLARETQYF
TRBD2 | TRBJ2-3 | . | TRBV7-2 | TGTGCCAGCAGCTTAAATAGCGGGGGGACCAAAGATACGCAGTATTTT | CASSLNSGGTKDTQYF
. | TRBJ1-5 | . | TRBV6-5 | TGTGCCAGCAGTTACTCGTGGGACAATCAGCCCCAGCATTTT | CASSYSWDNQPQHF
TRBD2 | TRBJ2-3 | . | TRBV25-1 | TGTGCCAGCAGTGCGGCTAGCGGGGTCACAGATACGCAGTATTTT | CASSAASGVTDTQYF
. | TRBJ2-5 | once | TRBV14 | TGTGCCAGCAGCCTGTGGACAGGGAGGGCCATAGAGACCCAGTACTTC | CASSLWTGRAIETQYF
TRBD1 | TRBJ2-7 | . | TRBV6-5 | TGTGCCAGCAGTCCGACAGGGAGCAACGAGCAGTACTTC | CASSPTGSNEQYF
. | TRBJ1-5 | . | TRBV27 | TGTGCCAGCAGTCCCTCCTTGGGGGGTGGCAATCAGCCCCAGCATTTT | CASSPSLGGGNQPQHF
. | TRBJ2-7 | . | TRBV10-3 | TGTGCCATCAGTGAGTCAGGTTACGAGCAGTACTTC | CAISESGYEQYF
. | TRBJ2-3 | . | TRBV19 | TGTGCCAGTAGTGGGAGCGCAGATACGCAGTATTTT | CASSGSADTQYF
. | TRBJ1-1 | . | TRBV3-1/TRBV3-2 | TGTGCCAGCAGCCAAGAAGGGGACCTGAACACTGAAGCTTTCTTT | CASSQEGDLNTEAFF
. | TRBJ1-3 | . | TRBV9 | TGTGCCAGCAGCGTAGAAGGGGACTCTGGAAACACCATATATTTT | CASSVEGDSGNTIYF
. | TRBJ2-3 | . | TRBV19 | TGTGCCAGTAGCTGGGCTGGCACAGATACGCAGTATTTT | CASSWAGTDTQYF
. | TRBJ2-5 | . | TRBV7-2 | TGTGCCAGCAGCTTAAGTCGGAATACCTTCGTTTTGGAGACCCAGTACTTC | CASSLSRNTFVLETQYF
. | TRBJ2-3 | once | TRBV5-8 | TGTGCCAGCAGCTTGGTAGTTAAAGACACAGATACGCAGTATTTT | CASSLVVKDTDTQYF
. | TRBJ1-6 | . | TRBV5-4 | TGTGCCAGCAGCCAGGGGACACTCAATAATTCACCCCTCCACTTT | CASSQGTLNNSPLHF
TRBD2 | TRBJ2-1 | . | TRBV20-1 | TGCAGTGCTAGTTCGGGACCGGGGGGTTATAATGAGCAGTTCTTC | CSASSGPGGYNEQFF
. | TRBJ2-7 | . | TRBV20-1 | TGCAGTGCTAGAGGGGATGGCGAGCAGTACTTC | CSARGDGEQYF
TRBD1 | TRBJ1-2 | . | TRBV19 | TGTGCCAGTAGCCGTGACAGGGGGCACTATGGCTACACCTTC | CASSRDRGHYGYTF
TRBD2 | TRBJ2-3 | once | TRBV5-1 | TGCGCCAGCAGCTTGAGTGCCATAGCGGGAGGGGATACGCAGTATTTT | CASSLSAIAGGDTQYF
TRBD2 | TRBJ2-1 | . | TRBV13 | TGTGCCAGCAGCTTAGGCCGGCGGGAGGGCTTTGATGAGCAGTTCTTC | CASSLGRREGFDEQFF
. | TRBJ1-6 | . | TRBV19 | TGTGCCAGTAGGGGTAGTAATTCACCCCTCCACTTT | CASRGSNSPLHF
TRBD1 | TRBJ1-6 | . | TRBV6-5 | TGTGCCAGCAGTTACCTTGACAGGGATTCACCCCTCCACTTT | CASSYLDRDSPLHF
. | TRBJ2-5 | . | TRBV3-1/TRBV3-2 | TGTGCCAGCAGCCAGAGTCAGCGGGCAAGAGAGACCCAGTACTTC | CASSQSQRARETQYF
. | TRBJ1-1 | . | TRBV6-5 | TGTGCCAGCAGACCCACCGGGGGCACTGAAGCTTTCTTT | CASRPTGGTEAFF
. | TRBJ1-5 | once | TRBV15 | TGTGCCACCAGCACCCGACAGGATGGGGGGGGTCAGCCCCAGCATTTT | CATSTRQDGGGQPQHF
. | TRBJ1-4 | . | TRBV27 | TGTGCCAGCAGTCTCCAGGGCAGGGAAAAACTGTTTTTT | CASSLQGREKLFF
TRBD1 | TRBJ1-1 | . | TRBV5-1 | TGCGCCAGCAGCTCACGGACAGGGGGCACTGAAGCTTTCTTT | CASSSRTGGTEAFF